The clone carrying this T cell receptor beta chain was detected a few times. Antigen specificity is unknown. 13 Jbeta primers and 60 Vbeta primers were used for the PCR. The data were produced by immunoSEQ multiplex PCR, yet TCRdb's version contains in-frame clones alone and is incomplete. Seen here are some 150,000 clones, around 9.7% observed once, and the top ten hold 1.8%. These data come from a study of cytomegalovirus exposure and HLA in healthy donors. Study overall: Sequencing of some 200 million T cells in an earlier analysis found 90 million to 120 million unique TCR beta sequences.

Trimming shortened V by 1 base and J by 3 bases, and 6 bases separated the two germline ends. The CDR3 consists of 14 residues. Germline assignment: CDR1 MNHEY and CDR2 SMNVEV (reference sequence). Broader study findings: Solely CMV serostatus was available to characterize immune exposure. Later analysis identified several of the most significant clusters that appeared linked to common viral pathogens. In an earlier analysis, in 620 or so donors, most V segments appeared productive either ~90% or ~30% of the time.

The sequence came from a man aged 50 to 59 in good health and CMV-seronegative. Sequencing was performed on PBMCs. The chain recombines TRBV27 with TRBJ1-4; D gene unclear. The chain's CDR3 is CASSLFSANEKLFF. CDR3 DNA sequence: TGTGCCAGCAGTTTATTTTCGGCTAATGAAAAACTGTTTTTT.